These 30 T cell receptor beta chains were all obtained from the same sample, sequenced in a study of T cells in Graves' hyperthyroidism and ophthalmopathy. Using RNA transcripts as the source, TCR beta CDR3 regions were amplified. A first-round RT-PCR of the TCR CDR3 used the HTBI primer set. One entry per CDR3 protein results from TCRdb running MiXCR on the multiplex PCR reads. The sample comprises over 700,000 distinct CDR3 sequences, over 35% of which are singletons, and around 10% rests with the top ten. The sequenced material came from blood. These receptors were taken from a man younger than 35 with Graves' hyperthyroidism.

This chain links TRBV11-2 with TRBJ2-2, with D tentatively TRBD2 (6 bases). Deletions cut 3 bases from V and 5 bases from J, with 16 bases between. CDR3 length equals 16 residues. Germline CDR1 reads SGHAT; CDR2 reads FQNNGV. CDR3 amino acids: CASSLRGEPMTGELFF. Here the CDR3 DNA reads TGTGCCAGCAGCTTGCGGGGAGAGCCCATGACCGGGGAGCTGTTTTTT.

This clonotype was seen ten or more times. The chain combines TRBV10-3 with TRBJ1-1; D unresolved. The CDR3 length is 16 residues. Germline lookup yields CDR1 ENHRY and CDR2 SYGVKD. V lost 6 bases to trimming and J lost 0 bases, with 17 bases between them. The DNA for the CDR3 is TGTGCCATCAGAGAGGGCCTATTGTCAATGAACACTGAAGCTTTCTTT. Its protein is CAIREGLLSMNTEAFF.

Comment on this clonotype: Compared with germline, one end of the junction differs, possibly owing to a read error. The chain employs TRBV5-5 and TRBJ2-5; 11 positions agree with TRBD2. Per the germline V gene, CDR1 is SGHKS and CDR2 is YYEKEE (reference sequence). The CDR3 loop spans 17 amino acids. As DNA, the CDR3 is TGCGCCAGCAGCTTGGCTATTCTAGCGGGGGGCCAAGAGACCCAGTACTTC. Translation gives CASSLAILAGGQETQYF.

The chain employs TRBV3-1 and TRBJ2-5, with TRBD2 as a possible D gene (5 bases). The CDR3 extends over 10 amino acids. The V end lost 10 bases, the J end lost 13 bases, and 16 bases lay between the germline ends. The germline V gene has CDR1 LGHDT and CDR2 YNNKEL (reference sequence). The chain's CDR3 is CATSRGTWYF. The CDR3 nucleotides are TGTGCCACATCACGGGGAACCTGGTACTTC.

Written as DNA, the CDR3 is TGTGCCAGCAGCTTGCGGACAGCCTACTACGAGCAGTACTTC. Translated: CASSLRTAYYEQYF. The chain recombines TRBV5-6 with TRBJ2-7; D might be TRBD1 (6 bases). Germline V gives CDR1 SGHDT, CDR2 YYEEEE. V was clipped by 1 base and J by 3 bases, with 11 bases between them. The CDR3 length is 14 residues.

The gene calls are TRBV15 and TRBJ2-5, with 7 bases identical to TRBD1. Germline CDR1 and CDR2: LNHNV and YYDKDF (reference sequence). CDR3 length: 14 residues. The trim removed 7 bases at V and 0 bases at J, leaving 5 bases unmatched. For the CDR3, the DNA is TGTGCCACCACCCTCGACAGGGACCAAGAGACCCAGTACTTC. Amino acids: CATTLDRDQETQYF.

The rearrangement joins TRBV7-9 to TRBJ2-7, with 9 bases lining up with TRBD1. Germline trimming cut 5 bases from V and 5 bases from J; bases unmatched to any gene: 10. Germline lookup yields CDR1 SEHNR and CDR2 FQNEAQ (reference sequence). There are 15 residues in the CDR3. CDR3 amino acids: CASSPRDREEDEQYF. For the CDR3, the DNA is TGTGCCAGCAGCCCGCGGGACAGGGAGGAGGACGAGCAGTACTTC.

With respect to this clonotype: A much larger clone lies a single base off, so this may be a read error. The CDR3 here is CSADGANVLTF. CDR3 nucleotides: TGCAGTGCTGACGGGGCCAACGTCCTGACTTTC. The gene calls are TRBV20-1 and TRBJ2-6, with no clear D. This CDR3 contains 11 residues. Deletions cut 5 bases from V and 4 bases from J, with 3 bases between. CDR1 DFQATT and CDR2 SNEGSKA come from the germline V gene (reference sequence).

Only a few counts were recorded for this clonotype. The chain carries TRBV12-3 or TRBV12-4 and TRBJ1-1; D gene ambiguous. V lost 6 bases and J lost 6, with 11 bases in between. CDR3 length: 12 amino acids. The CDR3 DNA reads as TGTGCCAGCAGCTCTTACGGCTCTGAAGCTTTCTTT. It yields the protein CASSSYGSEAFF.

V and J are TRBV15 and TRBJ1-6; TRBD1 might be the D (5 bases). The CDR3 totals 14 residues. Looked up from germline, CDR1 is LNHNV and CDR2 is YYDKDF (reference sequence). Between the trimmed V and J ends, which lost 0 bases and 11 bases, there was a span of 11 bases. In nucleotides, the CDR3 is TGTGCCACCAGCAGAGATTGGGGACCGCCACCCCTCCACTTT. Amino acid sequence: CATSRDWGPPPLHF.

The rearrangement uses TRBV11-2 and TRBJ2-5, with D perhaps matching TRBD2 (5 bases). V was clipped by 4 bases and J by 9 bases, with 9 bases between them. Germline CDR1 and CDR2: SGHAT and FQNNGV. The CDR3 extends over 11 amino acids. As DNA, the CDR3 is TGTGCCAGCAGCTACATGGAGGCCCAGTACTTC. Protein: CASSYMEAQYF.

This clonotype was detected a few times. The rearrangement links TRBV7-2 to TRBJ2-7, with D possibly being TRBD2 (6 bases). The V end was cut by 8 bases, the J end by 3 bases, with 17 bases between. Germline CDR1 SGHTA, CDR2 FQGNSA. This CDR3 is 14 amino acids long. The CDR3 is CASLPVRDLYEQYF. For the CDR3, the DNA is TGTGCCAGCCTCCCCGTGCGGGACCTCTACGAGCAGTACTTC.

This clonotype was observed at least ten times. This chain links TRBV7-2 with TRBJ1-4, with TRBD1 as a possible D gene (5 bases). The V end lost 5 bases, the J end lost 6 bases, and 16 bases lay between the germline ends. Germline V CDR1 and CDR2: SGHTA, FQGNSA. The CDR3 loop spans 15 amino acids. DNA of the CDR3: TGTGCCAGCAGCCCCTATCACGACAGCGATGAAAAACTGTTTTTT. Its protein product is CASSPYHDSDEKLFF.

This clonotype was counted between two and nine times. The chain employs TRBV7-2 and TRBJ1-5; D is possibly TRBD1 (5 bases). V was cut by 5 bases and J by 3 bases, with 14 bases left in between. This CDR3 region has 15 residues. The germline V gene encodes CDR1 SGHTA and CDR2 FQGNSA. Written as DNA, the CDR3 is TGTGCCAGCAGCCCGGCCGCGGGGCTCAATCAGCCCCAGCATTTT. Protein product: CASSPAAGLNQPQHF.

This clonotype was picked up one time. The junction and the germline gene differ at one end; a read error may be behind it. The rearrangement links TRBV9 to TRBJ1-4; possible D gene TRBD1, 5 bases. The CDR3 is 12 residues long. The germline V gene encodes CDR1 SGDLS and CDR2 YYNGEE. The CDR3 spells CANSHDSEKLFF. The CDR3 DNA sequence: TGTGCCAACAGCCACGACAGCGAAAAACTGTTTTTT.

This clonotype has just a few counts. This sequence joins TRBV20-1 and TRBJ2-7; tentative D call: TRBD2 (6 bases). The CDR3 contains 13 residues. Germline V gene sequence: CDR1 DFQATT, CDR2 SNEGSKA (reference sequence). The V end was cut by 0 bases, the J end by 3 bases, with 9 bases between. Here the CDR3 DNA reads TGCAGTGCTAGAGATGCGGGGCTCTACGAGCAGTACTTC. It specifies CSARDAGLYEQYF.

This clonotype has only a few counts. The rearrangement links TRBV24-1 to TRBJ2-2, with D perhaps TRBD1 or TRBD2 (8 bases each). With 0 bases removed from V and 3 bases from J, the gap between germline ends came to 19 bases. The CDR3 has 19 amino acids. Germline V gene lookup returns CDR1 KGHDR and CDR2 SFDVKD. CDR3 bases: TGTGCCACCAGTGATTTGGGCCCTTTAGCGGGACAGGACACCGGGGAGCTGTTTTTT. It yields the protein CATSDLGPLAGQDTGELFF.

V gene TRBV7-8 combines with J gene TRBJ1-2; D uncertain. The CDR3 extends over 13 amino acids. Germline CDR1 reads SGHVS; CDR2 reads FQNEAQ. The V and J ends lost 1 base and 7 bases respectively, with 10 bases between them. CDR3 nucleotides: TGTGCCAGCAGCTTAGATTCGGGGAGTGGCTACACCTTC. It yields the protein CASSLDSGSGYTF.

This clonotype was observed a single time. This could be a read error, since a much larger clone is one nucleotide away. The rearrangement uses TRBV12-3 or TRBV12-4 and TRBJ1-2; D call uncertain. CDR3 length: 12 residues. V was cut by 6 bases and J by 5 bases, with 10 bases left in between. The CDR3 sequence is CASSTAVYGYTF. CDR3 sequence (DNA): TGTGCCAGCAGCACGGCAGTTTATGGCTACACCTTC.

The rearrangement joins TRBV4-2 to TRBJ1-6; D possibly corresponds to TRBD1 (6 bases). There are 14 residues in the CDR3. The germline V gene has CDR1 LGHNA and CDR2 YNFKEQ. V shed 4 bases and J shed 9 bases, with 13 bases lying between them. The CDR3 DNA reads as TGTGCCAGCAGCCCACAGGGCCCCAGTTCACCCCTCCACTTT. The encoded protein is CASSPQGPSSPLHF.

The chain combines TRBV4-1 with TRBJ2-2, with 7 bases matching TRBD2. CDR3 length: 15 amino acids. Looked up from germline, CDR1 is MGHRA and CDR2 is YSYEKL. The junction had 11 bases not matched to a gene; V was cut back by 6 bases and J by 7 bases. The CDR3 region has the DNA TGCGCCAGCAGGTGGGGCGGGAGAAAGGACGGGGAGCTGTTTTTT. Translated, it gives CASRWGGRKDGELFF.

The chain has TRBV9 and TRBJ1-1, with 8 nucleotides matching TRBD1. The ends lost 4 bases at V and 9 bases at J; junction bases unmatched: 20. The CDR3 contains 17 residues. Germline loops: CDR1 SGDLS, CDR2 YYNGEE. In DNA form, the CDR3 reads TGTGCCAGCAGCTCCGGATTGACAGGGGTCAATAGAAGAAAAGCTTTCTTT. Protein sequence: CASSSGLTGVNRRKAFF.

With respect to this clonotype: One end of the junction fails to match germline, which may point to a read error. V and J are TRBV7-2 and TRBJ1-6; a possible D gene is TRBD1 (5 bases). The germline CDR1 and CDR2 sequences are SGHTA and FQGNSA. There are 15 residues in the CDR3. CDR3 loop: CASSLGARVNSPLHF. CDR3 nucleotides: TGCGCCAGCAGCCTGGGCGCCAGGGTAAATTCACCCCTCCACTTT.

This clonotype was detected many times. In DNA form, the CDR3 reads TGTGCCACCAGCAGAGAGAAGGCGAACACCGGGGAGCTGTTTTTT. Translating it yields CATSREKANTGELFF. The V call is TRBV15, the J call TRBJ2-2; the D is unclear. Germline V gene data show CDR1 as LNHNV and CDR2 as YYDKDF (reference sequence). V was trimmed by 0 bases and J by 0 bases, leaving 5 bases between them. The CDR3 has 15 residues.

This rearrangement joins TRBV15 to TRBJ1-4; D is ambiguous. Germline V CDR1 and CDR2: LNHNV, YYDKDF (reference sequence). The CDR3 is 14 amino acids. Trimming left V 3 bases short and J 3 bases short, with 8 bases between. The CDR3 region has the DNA TGTGCCACCAGCAGCGAACGGTCTAATGAAAAACTGTTTTTT. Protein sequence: CATSSERSNEKLFF.

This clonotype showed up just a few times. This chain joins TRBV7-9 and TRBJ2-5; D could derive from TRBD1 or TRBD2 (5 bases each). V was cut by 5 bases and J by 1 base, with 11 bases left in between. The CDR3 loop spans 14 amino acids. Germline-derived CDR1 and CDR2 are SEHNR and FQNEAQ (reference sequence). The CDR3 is CASSRPGTQETQYF. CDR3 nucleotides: TGTGCCAGCAGCCGTCCAGGGACCCAAGAGACCCAGTACTTC. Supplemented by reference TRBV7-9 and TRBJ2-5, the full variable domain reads DTGVSQNPRHKITKRGQNVTFRCDPISEHNRLYWYRQTLGQGPEFLTYFQNEAQLEKSRLLSDRFSAERPKGSFSTLEIQRTEQGDSAMYLCASSRPGTQETQYFGPGTRLLVL.

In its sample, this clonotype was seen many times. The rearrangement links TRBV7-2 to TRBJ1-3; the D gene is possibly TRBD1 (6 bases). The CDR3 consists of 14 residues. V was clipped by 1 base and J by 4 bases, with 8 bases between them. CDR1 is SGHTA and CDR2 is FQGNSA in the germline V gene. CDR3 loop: CASSLVGAGNTIYF. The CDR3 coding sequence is TGTGCCAGCAGCTTAGTGGGGGCGGGAAACACCATATATTTT.

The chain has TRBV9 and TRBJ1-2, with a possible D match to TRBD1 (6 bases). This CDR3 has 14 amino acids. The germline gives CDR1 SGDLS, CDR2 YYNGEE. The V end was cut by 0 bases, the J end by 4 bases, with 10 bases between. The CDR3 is CASSVVQGVYGYTF. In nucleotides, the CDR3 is TGTGCCAGCAGCGTAGTACAGGGCGTCTATGGCTACACCTTC.

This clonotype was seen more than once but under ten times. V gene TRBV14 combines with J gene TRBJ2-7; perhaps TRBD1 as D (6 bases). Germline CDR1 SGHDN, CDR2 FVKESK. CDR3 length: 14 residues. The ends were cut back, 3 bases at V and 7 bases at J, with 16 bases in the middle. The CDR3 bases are TGTGCCAGCAGCCATACAGGGTCCTTCCGGGAGCAGTACTTC. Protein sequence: CASSHTGSFREQYF.

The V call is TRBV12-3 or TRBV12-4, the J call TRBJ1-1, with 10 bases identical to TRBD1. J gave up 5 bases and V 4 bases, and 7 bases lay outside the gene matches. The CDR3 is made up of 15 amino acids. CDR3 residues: CASSSTGTGDTEAFF. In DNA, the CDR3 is TGTGCCAGCAGTTCCACAGGGACAGGGGATACTGAAGCTTTCTTT.